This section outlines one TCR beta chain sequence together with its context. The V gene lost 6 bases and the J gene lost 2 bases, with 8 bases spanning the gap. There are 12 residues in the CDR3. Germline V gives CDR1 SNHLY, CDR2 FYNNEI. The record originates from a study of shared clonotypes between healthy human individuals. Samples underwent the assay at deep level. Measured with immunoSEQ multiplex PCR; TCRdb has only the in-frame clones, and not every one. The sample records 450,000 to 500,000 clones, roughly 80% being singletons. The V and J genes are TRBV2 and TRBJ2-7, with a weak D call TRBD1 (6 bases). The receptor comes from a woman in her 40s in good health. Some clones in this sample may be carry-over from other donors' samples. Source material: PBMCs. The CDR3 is CASRWDTYEQYF. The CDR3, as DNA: TGTGCCAGCAGATGGGACACCTACGAGCAGTACTTC.